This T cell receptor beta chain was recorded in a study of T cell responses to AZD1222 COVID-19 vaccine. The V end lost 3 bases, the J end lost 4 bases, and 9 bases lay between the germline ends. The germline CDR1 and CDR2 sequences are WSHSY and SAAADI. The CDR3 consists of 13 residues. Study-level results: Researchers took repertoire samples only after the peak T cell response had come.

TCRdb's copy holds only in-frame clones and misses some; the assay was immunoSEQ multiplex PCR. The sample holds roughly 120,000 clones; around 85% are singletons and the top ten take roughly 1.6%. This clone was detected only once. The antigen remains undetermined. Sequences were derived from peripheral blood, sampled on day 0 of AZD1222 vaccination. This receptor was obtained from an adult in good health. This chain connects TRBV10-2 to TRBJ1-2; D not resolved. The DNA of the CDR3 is TGCGCCAGCAGTGAAGGTGGCTTCTATGGCTACACCTTC. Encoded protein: CASSEGGFYGYTF.